The 23 T cell receptor beta chains below come from one sample, sequenced in a study of identical twins. TCRdb passed the 5' RACE reads through MiXCR, listing each CDR3 protein once. The table lists about 520,000 distinct CDR3 sequences, approximately 22% of them singletons. These data are also associated with another study on T cells expressing NK-cell markers.

The sample comprised CD4+ T cells sorted from blood. All receptors come from a woman younger than 35 in good health.

This sequence joins TRBV6-5 and TRBJ1-1, with 9 nucleotides matching TRBD1. Germline-derived CDR1 and CDR2 are MNHEY and SVGAGI. The V gene end was trimmed by 4 bases and the J gene end by 5 bases; junction bases not matched to a gene: 8. This CDR3 is 15 amino acids long. The CDR3 reads CASSSDRGPGTEAFF. CDR3 in DNA: TGTGCCAGCAGTTCGGACAGGGGTCCGGGGACTGAAGCTTTCTTT.

The chain has TRBV7-2 and TRBJ1-3; no reliable D call. The ends were cut back, 1 base at V and 0 bases at J, with 4 bases in the middle. CDR3 size: 14 residues. The germline V gene has CDR1 SGHTA and CDR2 FQGNSA. The CDR3 region is CASSLERSGNTIYF. The DNA of the CDR3 is TGTGCCAGCAGCTTAGAGCGCTCTGGAAACACCATATATTTT.

V is TRBV20-1 and J is TRBJ1-1; no firm D call. The CDR3 runs 12 residues. With 0 bases removed from V and 8 bases from J, the gap between germline ends came to 10 bases. Germline lookup yields CDR1 DFQATT and CDR2 SNEGSKA (reference sequence). DNA for the CDR3: TGCAGTGCTAGAGATGGAGCGGCAGAAGCTTTCTTT. This codes for CSARDGAAEAFF.

This clonotype was recorded a few times. This chain links TRBV12-3 or TRBV12-4 with TRBJ1-4; the D gene is possibly TRBD1 (6 bases). Trimming left V 4 bases short and J 0 bases short, with 12 bases between. The CDR3 length is 16 residues. CDR3 coding DNA: TGTGCCAGCAGTTCCTCGGGGGGCGCAACTAATGAAAAACTGTTTTTT. Residues: CASSSSGGATNEKLFF.

The rearrangement uses TRBV7-2 and TRBJ2-3; no definite D call. The germline CDR1 and CDR2 sequences are SGHTA and FQGNSA. The length of the CDR3 is 13 residues. Trimming removed 5 bases from V and 4 bases from J, with 10 bases in between. CDR3 nucleotide sequence: TGTGCCAGCAGCGCGACCCCGTCAGATACGCAGTATTTT. This codes for CASSATPSDTQYF.

The chain combines TRBV7-8 with TRBJ2-7; D gene ambiguous. Trimming left V 4 bases short and J 7 bases short, with 8 bases between. This CDR3 is built from 11 residues. Per germline, CDR1 SGHVS and CDR2 FQNEAQ. CDR3 sequence: CASSSAWEQYF. For the CDR3, the DNA is TGTGCCAGCAGCTCGGCCTGGGAGCAGTACTTC.

Regarding this clonotype: One junction end disagrees with the germline gene, perhaps due to a read error. V and J are TRBV6-1 and TRBJ2-1; D possibly matches TRBD1 or TRBD2 (5 bases each). Germline CDR1 and CDR2: MNHNS and SASEGT. The CDR3 has 15 residues. As DNA, the CDR3 is TGTGCCAGCAGCCCGGGACGAGGCTCCCACAATGAGCAGTTCTTC. The encoded protein is CASSPGRGSHNEQFF.

This chain uses TRBV5-6 with TRBJ2-2; TRBD1 aligns across 9 bases. The CDR3 totals 15 residues. Germline CDR1 reads SGHDT; CDR2 reads YYEEEE. J gave up 5 bases and V 3 bases, and 5 bases lay outside the gene matches. This chain's CDR3 is CASSYRTGETGELFF. The DNA for the CDR3 is TGTGCCAGCAGCTACAGGACAGGGGAGACCGGGGAGCTGTTTTTT.

The chain joins TRBV4-2 to TRBJ1-2; the D is unclear. Trimming pared 0 bases from V and 5 bases from J, leaving 7 bases between. The CDR3 is 13 amino acids. Germline assignment: CDR1 LGHNA and CDR2 YNFKEQ. Written as DNA, the CDR3 is TGTGCCAGCAGCCAAGATATAGGGTATGGCTACACCTTC. Protein sequence: CASSQDIGYGYTF.

This clonotype was detected only a few times. V and J are TRBV5-1 and TRBJ2-5; D is possibly TRBD1 (6 bases). The CDR3 contains 17 residues. CDR1 SGHRS and CDR2 YFSETQ come from the germline V gene. The V and J ends lost 3 bases and 0 bases respectively, with 18 bases between them. CDR3 region: CASSYTGPHVDQETQYF. The CDR3 bases are TGCGCCAGCAGCTACACAGGGCCGCATGTCGACCAAGAGACCCAGTACTTC.

This clonotype was seen only a few times. The rearrangement joins TRBV20-1 to TRBJ1-2; 7 bases line up with TRBD1. This CDR3 spans 14 amino acids. CDR1 DFQATT and CDR2 SNEGSKA come from the germline V gene (reference sequence). With 0 bases clipped from V and 5 bases from J, the junction kept 6 bases outside the gene matches. In nucleotides, the CDR3 is TGCAGTGCTAGAGATAGGACAGGAAATTATGGCTACACCTTC. Its translation: CSARDRTGNYGYTF.

V and J are TRBV9 and TRBJ1-1; 9 positions match TRBD1. The trim removed 3 bases at V and 1 base at J, leaving 4 bases unmatched. The CDR3 is made up of 15 amino acids. CDR1 and CDR2 (germline): SGDLS, YYNGEE. The CDR3 DNA is TGTGCCAGCAGCGCTCAGGGACAGGGGAACACTGAAGCTTTCTTT. Its protein product is CASSAQGQGNTEAFF.

This chain connects TRBV25-1 to TRBJ2-3; D is unclear. There are 11 residues in the CDR3. Trimming removed 9 bases from V and 5 bases from J, with 9 bases in between. CDR1 and CDR2 (germline): MGHDK, SYGVNS. The CDR3 region has the DNA TGTGCCAGTCTGATTAGAGATACGCAGTATTTT. Translated: CASLIRDTQYF.

CDR3 sequence reads: CSAMGAPYEQYF. The CDR3 region has the DNA TGCAGTGCTATGGGGGCTCCCTACGAGCAGTACTTC. The chain uses TRBV20-1 and TRBJ2-7, with D possibly being TRBD1 (6 bases). V was clipped by 4 bases and J by 2 bases, with 9 bases between them. There are 12 residues in the CDR3. Germline values: CDR1 DFQATT, CDR2 SNEGSKA (reference sequence).

V usage is TRBV29-1 and J usage is TRBJ1-2; possible D gene TRBD1, 6 bases. The CDR3 has 11 amino acids. Trimming removed 8 bases at V and 8 bases at J, with 15 bases between. CDR1 is SQVTM and CDR2 is ANQGSEA in the germline V gene. The chain's CDR3 is CSSAAGGGYTF. The DNA for the CDR3 is TGCAGCTCTGCTGCCGGGGGCGGCTACACCTTC.

J is TRBJ2-1 and V is TRBV10-3; D possibly corresponds to TRBD2 (7 bases). The CDR3 runs to 11 residues. V was cut by 8 bases and J by 6 bases, with 8 bases left in between. Germline lookup yields CDR1 ENHRY and CDR2 SYGVKD. CDR3 sequence reads: CAIGGANEQFF. CDR3 in DNA: TGTGCCATCGGGGGGGCCAATGAGCAGTTCTTC.

This clonotype showed up just a few times. This chain uses TRBV2 with TRBJ1-5; D perhaps matches TRBD1 (5 bases). The CDR3 totals 15 residues. Trimming shortened V by 6 bases and J by 3 bases, and 15 bases separated the two germline ends. The germline V gene encodes CDR1 SNHLY and CDR2 FYNNEI. CDR3 in amino acids: CASRLGGAHNQPQHF. The CDR3 DNA follows: TGTGCCAGCAGATTAGGAGGGGCCCACAATCAGCCCCAGCATTTT.

V usage is TRBV9 and J usage is TRBJ2-7; the match to TRBD2 covers 9 bases. There are 15 residues in the CDR3. The V gene's germline CDR1 is SGDLS and CDR2 YYNGEE. V lost 4 bases and J lost 6; bases outside the gene matches: 11. CDR3 DNA: TGTGCCAGCAGCCCCCACGGACTAGCGAGGCTCGAGCAGTACTTC. It specifies CASSPHGLARLEQYF.

This clonotype was seen a few times. The genes are TRBV19 and TRBJ2-1; D gene ambiguous. CDR1 LNHDA and CDR2 SQIVND come from the germline V gene (reference sequence). The CDR3 has 14 amino acids. Trimming shortened V by 6 bases and J by 5 bases, and 14 bases separated the two germline ends. This chain's CDR3 is CASRGSRLHNEQFF. CDR3 bases: TGTGCCAGTAGGGGATCTAGGCTCCACAATGAGCAGTTCTTC.

The chain is built from TRBV20-1 and TRBJ1-6; TRBD1 is a possible D gene (6 bases). CDR1 is DFQATT, CDR2 SNEGSKA, per germline (reference sequence). The CDR3 is 14 amino acids. The V end was cut by 6 bases, the J end by 7 bases, with 16 bases between. DNA for the CDR3: TGCAGTGCGGGGGGGGGCCTTGGGAATTCACCCCTCCACTTT. Translating gives CSAGGGLGNSPLHF.

The chain combines TRBV29-1 with TRBJ2-3; 10 nucleotides agree with TRBD2. The trim removed 6 bases at V and 8 bases at J, leaving 8 bases unmatched. Germline V gene data show CDR1 as SQVTM and CDR2 as ANQGSEA. There are 13 residues in the CDR3. This CDR3 is CSVGLAVGATQYF. CDR3 nucleotides: TGCAGCGTAGGACTAGCGGTCGGCGCTACGCAGTATTTT.

This clonotype occurred many times. The CDR3 loop is CASSRDAGEQYF. CDR3 nucleotides: TGCGCCAGCAGCCGCGATGCAGGCGAGCAGTACTTC. The chain has TRBV5-1 and TRBJ2-7; D is ambiguous. Germline V gene lookup returns CDR1 SGHRS and CDR2 YFSETQ. This CDR3 spans 12 amino acids. The germline V and J ends were trimmed by 4 bases and 6 bases, with 11 bases remaining between them.

The V call is TRBV7-6, the J call TRBJ2-1; 9 bases align to TRBD2. This CDR3 is built from 16 residues. The germline CDR1 and CDR2 sequences are SGHVS and FNYEAQ. V shed 0 bases and J 4 bases; nucleotides not matched to a gene: 4. CDR3 sequence reads: CASSLAPSGGYNEQFF. DNA for the CDR3: TGTGCCAGCAGCTTAGCGCCCAGCGGGGGGTACAATGAGCAGTTCTTC.